The 2 T cell receptor beta chains presented below share a single source sample, sequenced in a study of early T cells in non-severe SARS-CoV-2 infection. MiXCR, run by TCRdb on the 5' RACE reads, gives a single entry per CDR3 protein. The sample records 53,000 or so distinct CDR3 sequences, approximately 7.5% being singletons. The material sequenced was whole blood. The receptors derive from an adult who was a healthcare worker with PCR-confirmed SARS-CoV-2 infection or an uninfected control (not recorded which).

This clonotype was picked up a small number of times. CDR3 in DNA: TGCAGTGCTAGAGAGTCCAACACAGATACGCAGTATTTT. Translating it yields CSARESNTDTQYF. V gene TRBV20-1 combines with J gene TRBJ2-3; D is ambiguous. The CDR3 runs to 13 residues. Trimming shortened V by 0 bases and J by 2 bases, and 6 bases separated the two germline ends. CDR1 and CDR2 (germline): DFQATT, SNEGSKA (reference sequence).

The rearrangement links TRBV10-3 to TRBJ2-4; 7 nucleotides match TRBD2. This CDR3 comprises 13 residues. Germline CDR1 reads ENHRY; CDR2 reads SYGVKD. V dropped 8 bases and J dropped 5; count of bases not matched to a gene: 6. The DNA for the CDR3 is TGTGCCATCGCCGGGGGGAAGCAAAACATTCAGTACTTC. As protein: CAIAGGKQNIQYF.